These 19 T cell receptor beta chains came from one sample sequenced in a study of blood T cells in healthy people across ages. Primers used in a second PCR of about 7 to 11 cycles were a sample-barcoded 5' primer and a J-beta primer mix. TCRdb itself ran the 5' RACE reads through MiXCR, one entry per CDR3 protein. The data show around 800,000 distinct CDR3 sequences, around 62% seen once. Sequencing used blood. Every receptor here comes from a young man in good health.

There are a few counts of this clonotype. CDR3 in DNA: TGTGCCAGCAGCTCACAGGAGAACACTGAAGCTTTCTTT. This encodes CASSSQENTEAFF. J is TRBJ1-1 and V is TRBV7-3; tentatively, D is TRBD1 (5 bases). V lost 4 bases, J lost 1 base, and 7 bases lay in between. The CDR3 spans 13 residues. CDR1 and CDR2 from the germline V gene are SGHTA and FQGTGA.

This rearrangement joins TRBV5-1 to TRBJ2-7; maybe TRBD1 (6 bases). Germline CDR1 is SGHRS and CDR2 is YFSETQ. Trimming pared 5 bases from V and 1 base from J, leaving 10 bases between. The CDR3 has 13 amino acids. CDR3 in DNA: TGCGCCAGCAGGGATACAGGGTCCTACGAGCAGTACTTC. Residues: CASRDTGSYEQYF.

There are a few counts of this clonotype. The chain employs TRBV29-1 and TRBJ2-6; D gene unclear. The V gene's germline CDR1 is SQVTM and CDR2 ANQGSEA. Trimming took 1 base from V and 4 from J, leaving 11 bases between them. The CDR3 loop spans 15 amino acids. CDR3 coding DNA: TGCAGCGTTGAAGTTTGGGGTGGAGGGGCCAACGTCCTGACTTTC. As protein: CSVEVWGGGANVLTF.

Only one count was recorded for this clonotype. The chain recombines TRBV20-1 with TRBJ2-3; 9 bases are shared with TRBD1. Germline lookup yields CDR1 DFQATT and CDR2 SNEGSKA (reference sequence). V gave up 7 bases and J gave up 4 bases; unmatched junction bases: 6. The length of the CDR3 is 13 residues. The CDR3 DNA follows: TGCAGTGTCCCGGGACAGGGCTCAGATACGCAGTATTTT. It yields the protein CSVPGQGSDTQYF.

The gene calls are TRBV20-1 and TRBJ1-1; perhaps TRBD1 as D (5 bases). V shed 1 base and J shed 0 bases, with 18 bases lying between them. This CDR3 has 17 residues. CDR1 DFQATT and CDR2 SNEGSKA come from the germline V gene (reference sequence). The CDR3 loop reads CSARVSGGGGMNTEAFF. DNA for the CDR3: TGCAGTGCTAGAGTATCGGGAGGCGGGGGGATGAACACTGAAGCTTTCTTT.

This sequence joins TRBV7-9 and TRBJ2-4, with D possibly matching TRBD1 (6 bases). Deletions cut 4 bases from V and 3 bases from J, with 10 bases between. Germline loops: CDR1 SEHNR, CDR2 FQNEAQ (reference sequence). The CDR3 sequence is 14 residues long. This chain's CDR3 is CASSSPRGKNIQYF. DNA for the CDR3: TGTGCCAGCAGCTCCCCCAGGGGCAAAAACATTCAGTACTTC.

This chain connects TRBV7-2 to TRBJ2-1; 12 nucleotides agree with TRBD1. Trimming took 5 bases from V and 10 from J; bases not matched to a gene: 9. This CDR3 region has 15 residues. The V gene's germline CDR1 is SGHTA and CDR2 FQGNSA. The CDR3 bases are TGTGCCAGCAGCCCAGGGACAGGGGGCTTTAGGGAGCAGTTCTTC. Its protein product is CASSPGTGGFREQFF.

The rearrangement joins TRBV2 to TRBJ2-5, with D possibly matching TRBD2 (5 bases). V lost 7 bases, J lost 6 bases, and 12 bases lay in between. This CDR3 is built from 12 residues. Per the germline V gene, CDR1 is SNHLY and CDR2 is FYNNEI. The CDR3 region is CASTGIRKTQYF. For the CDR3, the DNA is TGTGCCAGCACCGGGATTCGGAAGACCCAGTACTTC.

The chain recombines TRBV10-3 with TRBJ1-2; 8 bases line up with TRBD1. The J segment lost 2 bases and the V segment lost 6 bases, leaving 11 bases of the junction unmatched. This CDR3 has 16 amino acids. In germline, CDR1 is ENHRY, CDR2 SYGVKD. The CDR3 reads CAIRDPTRDRNYGYTF. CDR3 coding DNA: TGTGCCATCAGGGATCCCACCCGGGACAGGAACTATGGCTACACCTTC.

CDR3 protein: CAWSVSDTEAFF. CDR3 nucleotides: TGTGCCTGGAGTGTATCCGACACTGAAGCTTTCTTT. The chain uses TRBV30 and TRBJ1-1; D is ambiguous. The V gene lost 0 bases and the J gene lost 3 bases, with 5 bases spanning the gap. CDR3 length equals 12 residues. Germline CDR1 is GTSNPN and CDR2 is SVGIG (reference sequence).

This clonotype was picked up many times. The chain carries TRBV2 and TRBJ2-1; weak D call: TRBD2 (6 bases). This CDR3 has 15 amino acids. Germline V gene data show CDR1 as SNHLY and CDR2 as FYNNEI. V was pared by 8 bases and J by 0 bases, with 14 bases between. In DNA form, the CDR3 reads TGTGCCAGCGCCGGGGACGGGAGCTCCTACAATGAGCAGTTCTTC. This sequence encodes CASAGDGSSYNEQFF. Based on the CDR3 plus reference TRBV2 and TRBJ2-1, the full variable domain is EPEVTQTPSHQVTQMGQEVILRCVPISNHLYFYWYRQILGQKVEFLVSFYNNEISEKSEIFDDQFSVERPDGSNFTLKIRSTKLEDSAMYFCASAGDGSSYNEQFFGPGTRLTVL.

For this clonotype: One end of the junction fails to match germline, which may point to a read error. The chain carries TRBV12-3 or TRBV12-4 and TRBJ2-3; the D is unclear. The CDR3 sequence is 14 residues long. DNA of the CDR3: TGTGCCAGCAGTGTAGTCGGAGACACAGATACGCGGTATTTT. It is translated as CASSVVGDTDTRYF.

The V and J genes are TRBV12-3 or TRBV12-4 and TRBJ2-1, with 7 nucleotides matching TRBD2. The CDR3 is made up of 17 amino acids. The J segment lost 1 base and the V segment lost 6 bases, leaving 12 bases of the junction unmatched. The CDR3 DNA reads TGTGCCAGCAGGCCCAGCGGGGTGCTCCGGTCCTACAATGAGCAGTTCTTC. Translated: CASRPSGVLRSYNEQFF.

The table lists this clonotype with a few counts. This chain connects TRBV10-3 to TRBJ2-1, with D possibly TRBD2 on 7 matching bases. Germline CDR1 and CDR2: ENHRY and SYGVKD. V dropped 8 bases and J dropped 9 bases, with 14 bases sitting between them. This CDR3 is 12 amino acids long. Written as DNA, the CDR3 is TGTGCCATCGGGGGGGGCCCAGGTGAGCAGTTCTTC. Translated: CAIGGGPGEQFF.

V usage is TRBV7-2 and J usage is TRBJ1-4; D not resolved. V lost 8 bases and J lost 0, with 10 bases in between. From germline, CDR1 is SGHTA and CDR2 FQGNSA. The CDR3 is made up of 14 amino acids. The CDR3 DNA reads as TGTGCCAGCTCATACAGTGCAACTAATGAAAAACTGTTTTTT. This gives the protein CASSYSATNEKLFF.

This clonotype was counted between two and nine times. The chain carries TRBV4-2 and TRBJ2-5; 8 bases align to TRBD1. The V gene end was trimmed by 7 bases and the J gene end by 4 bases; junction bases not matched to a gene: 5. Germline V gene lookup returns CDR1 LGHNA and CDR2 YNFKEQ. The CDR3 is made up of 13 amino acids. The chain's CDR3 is CASTGQGAETQYF. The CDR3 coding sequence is TGTGCCAGCACCGGACAGGGAGCAGAGACCCAGTACTTC.

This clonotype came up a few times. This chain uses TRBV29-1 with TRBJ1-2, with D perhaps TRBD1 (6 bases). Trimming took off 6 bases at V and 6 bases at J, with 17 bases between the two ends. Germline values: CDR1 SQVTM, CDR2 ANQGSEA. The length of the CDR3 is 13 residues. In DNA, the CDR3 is TGCAGCGTGGCCTTCCCGGGACAAGATGGCTACACCTTC. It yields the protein CSVAFPGQDGYTF.

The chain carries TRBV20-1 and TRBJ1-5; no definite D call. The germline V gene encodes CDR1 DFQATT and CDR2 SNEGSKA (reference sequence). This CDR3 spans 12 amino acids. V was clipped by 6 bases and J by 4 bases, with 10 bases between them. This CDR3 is CSALHSNQPQHF. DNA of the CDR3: TGCAGTGCCCTTCACAGTAATCAGCCCCAGCATTTT.

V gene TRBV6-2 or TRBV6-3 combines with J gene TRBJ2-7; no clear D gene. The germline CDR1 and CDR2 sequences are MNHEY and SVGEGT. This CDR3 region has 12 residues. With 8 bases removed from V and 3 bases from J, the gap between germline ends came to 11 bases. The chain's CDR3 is CASHSTVYEQYF. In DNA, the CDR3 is TGTGCCAGCCACTCAACAGTCTACGAGCAGTACTTC.